This record looks at one T cell receptor (beta chain) sequence and its context. Profiling relied on immunoSEQ multiplex PCR, and the TCRdb table lists in-frame clones only, not all of them. This table has over a million clones, around 76% appearing once. The sample comes from a study of shared clonotypes between healthy human individuals. Germline loops: CDR1 MNHNS, CDR2 SASEGT. The CDR3 sequence is 14 residues long. V lost 1 base and J lost 5, with 10 bases in between. The V and J genes are TRBV6-1 and TRBJ2-3; weak D call: TRBD2 (5 bases). The sequenced sample consisted of memory CD4+ T cells sorted from blood. Subset described: CD45RA-negative fraction. The clonotype was recovered from a young man in good health. In DNA, the CDR3 is TGTGCCAGCAGTGAAGTGCTAGCCAGAGATACGCAGTATTTT. Its translation is CASSEVLARDTQYF.